Sequencing of this TCR beta chain was carried out in a study of OX40 agonist ivuxolimab in advanced cancers. Turning to the study itself: With a range of roughly 20 to 80, age averaged roughly 60 years, and about 82% were male. Study outcomes and limitations: Blood T cells, both CD4+ and CD8+, expanded clonally by week 6 at 0.1 to 3.0 mg/kg.

By share of the sample, this clone is medium-sized. Its specificity is not known. Peripheral blood came from all dose cohorts at three timepoints. The CDR3 runs 15 residues. J gave up 4 bases and V 4 bases, and 7 bases lay outside the gene matches. Germline assignment: CDR1 LNHDA and CDR2 SQIVND (reference sequence). The repertoire was sequenced with immunoSEQ multiplex PCR; TCRdb's copy has only in-frame clones and lacks some. The sample yields tens of thousands of clones, about nine tenths seen once. The chain employs TRBV19 and TRBJ1-5, with TRBD1 matching over 7 bases. This specimen was CD4+ or CD8+ T cells sorted from blood, taken in a trial of the OX40 agonist ivuxolimab. The origin of this receptor is an adult with an advanced solid tumor such as melanoma, head and neck, liver or kidney cancer. The CDR3 spells CASSKETGRNQPQHF. DNA of the CDR3: TGTGCCAGTAGTAAAGAGACAGGGCGTAATCAGCCCCAGCATTTT. The variable domain in full, completed from reference TRBV19 and TRBJ1-5, reads DGGITQSPKYLFRKEGQNVTLSCEQNLNHDAMYWYRQDPGQGLRLIYYSQIVNDFQKGDIAEGYSVSREKKESFPLTVTSAQKNPTAFYLCASSKETGRNQPQHFGDGTRLSIL.